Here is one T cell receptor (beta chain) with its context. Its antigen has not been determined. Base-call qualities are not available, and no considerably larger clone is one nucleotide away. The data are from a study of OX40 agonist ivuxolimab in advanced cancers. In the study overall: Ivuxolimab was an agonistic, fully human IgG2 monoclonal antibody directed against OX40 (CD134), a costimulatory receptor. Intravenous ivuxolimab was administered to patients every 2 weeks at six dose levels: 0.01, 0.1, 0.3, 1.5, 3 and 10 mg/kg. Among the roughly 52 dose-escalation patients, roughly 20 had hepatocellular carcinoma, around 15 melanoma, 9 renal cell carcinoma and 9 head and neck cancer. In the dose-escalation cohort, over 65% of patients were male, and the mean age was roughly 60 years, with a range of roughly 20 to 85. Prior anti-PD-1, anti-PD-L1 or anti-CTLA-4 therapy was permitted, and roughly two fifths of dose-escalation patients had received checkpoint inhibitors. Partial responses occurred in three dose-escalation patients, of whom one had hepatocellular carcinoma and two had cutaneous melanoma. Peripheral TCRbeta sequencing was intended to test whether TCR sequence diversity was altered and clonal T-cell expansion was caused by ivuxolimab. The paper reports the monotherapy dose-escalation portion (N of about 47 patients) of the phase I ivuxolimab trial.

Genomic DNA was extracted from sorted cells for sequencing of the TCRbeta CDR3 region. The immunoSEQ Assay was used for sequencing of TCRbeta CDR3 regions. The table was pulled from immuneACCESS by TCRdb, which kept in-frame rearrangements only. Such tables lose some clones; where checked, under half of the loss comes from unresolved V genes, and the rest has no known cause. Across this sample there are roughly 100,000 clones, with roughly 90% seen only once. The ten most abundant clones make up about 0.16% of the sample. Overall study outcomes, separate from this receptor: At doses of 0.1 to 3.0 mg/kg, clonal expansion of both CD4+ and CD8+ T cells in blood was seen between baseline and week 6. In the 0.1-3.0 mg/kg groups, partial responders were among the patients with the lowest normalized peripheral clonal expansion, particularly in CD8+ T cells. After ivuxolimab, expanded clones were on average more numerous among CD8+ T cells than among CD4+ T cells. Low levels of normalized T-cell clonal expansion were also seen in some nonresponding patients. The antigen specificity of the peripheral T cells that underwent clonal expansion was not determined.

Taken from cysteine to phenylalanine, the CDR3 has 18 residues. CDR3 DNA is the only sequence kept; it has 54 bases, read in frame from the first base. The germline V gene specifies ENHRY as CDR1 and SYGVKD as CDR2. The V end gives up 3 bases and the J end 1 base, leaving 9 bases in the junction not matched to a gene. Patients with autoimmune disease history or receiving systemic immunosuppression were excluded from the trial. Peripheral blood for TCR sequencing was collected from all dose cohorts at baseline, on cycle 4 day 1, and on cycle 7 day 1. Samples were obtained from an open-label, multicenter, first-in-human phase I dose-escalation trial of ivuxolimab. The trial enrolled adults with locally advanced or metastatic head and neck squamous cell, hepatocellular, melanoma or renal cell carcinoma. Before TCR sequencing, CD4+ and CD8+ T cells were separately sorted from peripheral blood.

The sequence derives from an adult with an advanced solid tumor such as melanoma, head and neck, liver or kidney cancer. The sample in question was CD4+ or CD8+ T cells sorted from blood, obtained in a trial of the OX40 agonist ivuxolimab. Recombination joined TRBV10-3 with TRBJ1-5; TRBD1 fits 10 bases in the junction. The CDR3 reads CAISESGTGVGSNQPQHF. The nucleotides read TGTGCCATCAGTGAATCCGGGACAGGGGTCGGAAGCAATCAGCCCCAGCATTTT.